One TCR beta chain is described in this entry. Its antigen specificity is not known. Base qualities are not at hand, and no much larger clone is one base apart. Healthy HIV-negative adults with no recently reported acute infections or vaccinations were included as donors. All donors were Caucasian adults living in Nashville, Tennessee, USA. CD4+ T cells were enriched by magnetic negative selection, after which naive cells were positively selected on CD45RA and the negative fraction was taken as the memory subset. Blood was obtained by leukapheresis, after which PBMCs were separated by Ficoll-Histopaque density gradient centrifugation and cryopreserved in liquid nitrogen vapor phase. Analytical flow cytometry was used to check the purity and quantity of each magnetically sorted T cell population. From each sorted fraction, genomic DNA was isolated and quantified by UV absorbance on a Nanodrop 2000c.

This record comes from a study of shared clonotypes between healthy human individuals (dated by TCRdb to 2018 to 2020). About the investigation overall: A couple of women and three men aged 18 to 49 years were included in the cohort. For each donor, CD4 naive and CD4 memory were each given three plates, CD8 naive was given two plates, and CD8 memory was given one plate. The study deeply sequenced blood TCR repertoires of about 5 healthy adults to estimate repertoire size and the extent of clonotype sharing between individuals. To increase sequencing depth and limit assay-specific biases, different laboratories used diverse techniques to prepare libraries and sequence TCR repertoires. Between about 0.8 and 9 billion PBMCs per donor were obtained by leukapheresis.

Using the deep immunoSEQ assay, multiplex PCR amplified TCR CDR3 regions from genomic DNA. Extracted genomic DNA from each cell subset was distributed evenly across all wells of several immunoSEQ 96-well plates, and each plate was treated as a replicate. Each replicate PCR for sorted subsets received around 0.2 ug genomic DNA, equal to roughly 30,000 T cell genomes. Purified libraries were quantified with a Qubit 3.0 fluorometer, sized on a Bioanalyzer 2100, and re-quantified with the KAPA Library Quantification kit. Every immunoSEQ 96-well plate was sequenced on a separate single-read 150-cycle Illumina NextSeq 550 flow cell. The paper's data handling went like this. Because the immunoSEQ output included only junctional sequences and no quality scores, the filtering could not be the same as the filtering used for full-length reads. Sequences were annotated with PyIR, a Python wrapper for IgBLAST v1.9, and V/J genes and CDR3 were assigned using IMGT germline references. Reads with weak V/J assignments (E-value above 1e-6), missing CDR3, stop codons, out-of-frame junctions, or ambiguous translated residues were removed. A V3J clonotype was defined by an identical inferred V gene, J gene, and CDR3 amino acid sequence. Percentage overlap between repertoires was calculated by dividing the number of shared unique clonotypes by the size of the smaller repertoire. Richness of each repertoire was evaluated using RTK rarefaction, the Chao1 estimator, and Recon v2.1 estimates of unobserved clonotypes. OLGA was used to compute generation probabilities for all TCRbeta clonotypes that the gDNA method yielded from a handful of donors. Drawn from immuneACCESS, this table holds only the in-frame rearrangements with V and J called that TCRdb kept. Clones are partly lost; checked studies trace under half to an unresolved V gene and leave the rest unexplained. Clone size and the V and J calls come from that table; the DNA yielded D and trimming. The sample table shows some 500,000 clones, and 95% to 96% are seen once. The ten largest account for about 0.06% of the sample.

Broader findings and caveats from the paper: Rarefaction of sorted-subset datasets indicated incomplete sequencing despite the large sequencing depth. Clonotypes shared by all four sorted-subset donors showed higher generation probabilities than non-shared clonotypes. Pairwise subsampling led to the expectation that sequencing depth would affect the degree of clonotype sharing among donors. Estimated clonotype richness was generally larger for naive than for memory subsets. Because the study included a small number of donors, the genetic and exposure-history diversity represented was limited. Only blood was sampled, and tissue TCR repertoires likely differ from those in blood. Sharing across a few donors was observed for about 5% of naive CD4, 3.5% of naive CD8, 2% to 2.5% of memory CD4, and around 0.4% of memory CD8 clonotypes.

Source material: naive CD4+ T cells sorted from blood. Explained via the paper, the cell subset or site label denotes: CD45RA+ positively selected. The receptor was isolated from a woman aged 30 to 39 in good health.

CDR3 sequence: CASSAGASGNTIYF. The nucleotide sequence reads TGTGCCAGCAGCGCAGGGGCTAGTGGAAACACCATATATTTT. This receptor chain uses TRBV9 and TRBJ1-3, with a tentative D gene TRBD1 over 6 matching bases. From the germline V gene, CDR1 is SGDLS and CDR2 is YYNGEE. Including cysteine and phenylalanine, the CDR3 has 14 amino acids. Just CDR3 DNA is preserved here, 42 bases in frame from base 1. V gives up 3 bases and J gives up 3 bases, and the segment between their germline ends measures 10 bases.